The sequence of this T cell receptor beta chain was determined in a study of T cell clones after liver transplantation. Overall study context: TCRbeta sequencing after a pre-transplant mixed lymphocyte reaction identified graft-donor-reactive clones, later tracked in post-transplant blood. Pre-transplant mixed lymphocyte reactions yielded third-party-reactive TCRbeta sequences as comparators for graft-donor-reactive sequences. Standard immunosuppression, with no induction, continued until 12-24 months after transplant.

Per the germline V gene, CDR1 is SGHAT and CDR2 is FQNNGV. V was cut by 3 bases and J by 7 bases, with 10 bases left in between. The CDR3 totals 13 residues. Method: immunoSEQ multiplex PCR; TCRdb's copy keeps in-frame clones and lacks some. This table has some 70,000 clones, under 90% appearing once. The chain carries TRBV11-2 and TRBJ1-5, with D tentatively TRBD1 (5 bases). The sequenced sample was CD4+ T cells from blood, obtained before liver transplant. The source is a human donor who received a liver transplant. CDR3 sequence: CASSLGRGQPQHF. DNA for the CDR3: TGTGCCAGCAGCTTGGGTCGGGGCCAGCCCCAGCATTTT.